This TCR beta chain derives from a study of human T cells and chemical hapten exposure. Overall study: TCR yields per sample varied, mainly owing to small pooled library volume differences.

Time point specified: healthy volunteer bleed at 6 weeks. The study extracted total RNA from unfractionated whole blood. The V gene lost 7 bases and the J gene lost 2 bases, with 9 bases spanning the gap. Germline CDR1 SGHRS, CDR2 YFSETQ. The CDR3 contains 13 residues. The library gave individual cDNA molecules unique molecular identifiers. TCRdb passed the RACE reads through MiXCR, listing each CDR3 protein once. This table has fewer than 100,000 distinct CDR3 sequences, around 9.3% appearing once. Study-wide results and limits: The number of TCRs above 1 in 1000 frequency did not change after DPC sensitization.

This clonotype was observed at least ten times. What it binds is unknown. Material for sequencing was whole blood. J is TRBJ2-2 and V is TRBV5-1; maybe TRBD2 (5 bases). The receptor was isolated from a female donor in good health. Some clones in this sample may be carry-over from other donors' samples. The CDR3: CASPSRNTGELFF. In DNA form, the CDR3 reads TGCGCCAGCCCTAGCAGAAACACCGGGGAGCTGTTTTTT.